A single sample is the source of the 11 T cell receptor beta chains below, sequenced in a study of cytomegalovirus exposure and HLA in healthy donors. It was with 60 Vbeta and 13 Jbeta primers that the PCR ran. This table comes from immunoSEQ multiplex PCR, and its TCRdb copy is limited to in-frame clones, with some not included. The sample includes around 50,000 clones. Material for sequencing was PBMCs. The origin of the receptors is a woman in her thirties or forties in good health and CMV-seronegative.

This chain joins TRBV2 and TRBJ1-6; possible D gene TRBD1, 5 bases. Germline assignment: CDR1 SNHLY and CDR2 FYNNEI. V shed 3 bases and J shed 9 bases, with 18 bases lying between them. This CDR3 is 16 amino acids long. CDR3 region: CASSDRERVQGSPLHF. In DNA form, the CDR3 reads TGTGCCAGCAGTGATCGGGAGCGGGTTCAGGGTTCACCCCTCCACTTT.

J is TRBJ2-2 and V is TRBV27; no clear D. Germline CDR1 MNHEY, CDR2 SMNVEV (reference sequence). The V end was cut by 3 bases, the J end by 8 bases, with 7 bases between. This CDR3 has 12 amino acids. The CDR3 bases are TGTGCCAGCAGTTTCGAGGCAGGGGAGCTGTTTTTT. This encodes CASSFEAGELFF.

The chain employs TRBV4-2 and TRBJ2-7; 7 bases are a match to TRBD1. Per the germline V gene, CDR1 is LGHNA and CDR2 is YNFKEQ. The trim removed 1 base at V and 3 bases at J, leaving 9 bases unmatched. The CDR3 has 16 residues. In nucleotides, the CDR3 is TGTGCCAGCAGCCAAGTTACAGGGGAATATAGCTACGAGCAGTACTTC. Protein: CASSQVTGEYSYEQYF.

The chain recombines TRBV19 with TRBJ2-7; possible D gene TRBD1, 6 bases. The CDR3 consists of 14 residues. V lost 5 bases and J 6 bases, leaving 17 bases between the germline ends. CDR1 is LNHDA and CDR2 is SQIVND in the germline V gene (reference sequence). This CDR3 reads CASSLGQTSGEQYF. The DNA for the CDR3 is TGTGCCAGTAGTCTCGGACAGACATCGGGCGAGCAGTACTTC.

CDR3 amino acids: CASSPAGTPLEQYF. The CDR3 bases are TGTGCCAGCAGCCCGGCAGGGACACCTCTCGAGCAGTACTTC. The rearrangement uses TRBV14 and TRBJ2-7; TRBD1 might be the D (6 bases). V lost 4 bases to trimming and J lost 6 bases, with 16 bases between them. This CDR3 comprises 14 residues. CDR1 SGHDN and CDR2 FVKESK come from the germline V gene.

V is TRBV4-2 and J is TRBJ1-1, with D tentatively TRBD1 (5 bases). Germline assignment: CDR1 LGHNA and CDR2 YNFKEQ. Trimming stripped 3 bases from V and 2 bases from J, with 13 bases between. The CDR3 consists of 15 residues. This CDR3 reads CASSQRQIPNTEAFF. For the CDR3, the DNA is TGTGCCAGCAGCCAGAGACAGATTCCCAACACTGAAGCTTTCTTT.

For the CDR3, the DNA is TGTGCCTGGAGTGTGACAGGGGATAGCAATCAGCCCCAGCATTTT. Encoded protein: CAWSVTGDSNQPQHF. The V gene is TRBV30, the J gene TRBJ1-5, with 8 bases identical to TRBD1. Germline trimming cut 0 bases from V and 0 bases from J; bases unmatched to any gene: 1. This CDR3 is built from 15 residues. The germline V gene encodes CDR1 GTSNPN and CDR2 SVGIG (reference sequence).

The V gene is TRBV14, the J gene TRBJ1-1, with 7 bases lining up with TRBD1. Germline lookup yields CDR1 SGHDN and CDR2 FVKESK. The CDR3 consists of 13 residues. V was pared by 8 bases and J by 6 bases, with 9 bases of the junction left unmatched. CDR3 nucleotide sequence: TGTGCCAGCGGTATACAGGGGAATCCTGAAGCTTTCTTT. Its translation: CASGIQGNPEAFF.

The chain links TRBV7-8 to TRBJ2-7; weak D call: TRBD1 (6 bases). The CDR3 length is 14 residues. CDR1 and CDR2 (germline): SGHVS, FQNEAQ. V dropped 3 bases and J dropped 2 bases, with 11 bases sitting between them. In DNA, the CDR3 is TGTGCCAGCAGCTTCACAGGGTCCGCCTACGAGCAGTACTTC. Translating it yields CASSFTGSAYEQYF.

The chain has TRBV30 and TRBJ1-2, with 7 positions matching TRBD1. From germline, CDR1 is GTSNPN and CDR2 SVGIG (reference sequence). V gave up 4 bases and J gave up 8 bases; unmatched junction bases: 7. The CDR3 sequence is 12 residues long. The CDR3 coding sequence is TGTGCCTGGACGAGGACAGGACAGGGCTACACCTTC. This codes for CAWTRTGQGYTF.

The V and J genes are TRBV5-5 and TRBJ2-5; 10 bases map to TRBD2. J was trimmed by 5 bases and V by 0 bases; bases with no gene match: 7. Germline lookup yields CDR1 SGHKS and CDR2 YYEKEE (reference sequence). CDR3 length: 16 amino acids. This CDR3 is CASSLGPSGSRETQYF. The CDR3 DNA reads as TGTGCCAGCAGCTTGGGGCCTAGCGGGAGCCGGGAGACCCAGTACTTC.